The next 16 T cell receptor beta chains were all read from a single sample in a study of blood T cell repertoires in COVID-19. Profiling relied on immunoSEQ multiplex PCR, and the TCRdb table lists in-frame clones only, not all of them. Of a few hundred thousand clones in the sample, 91% were seen once. Input material: peripheral blood. The receptors were gathered from a young adult with COVID-19, enrolled during active disease.

V and J are TRBV7-9 and TRBJ2-7, with TRBD2 identical over 8 bases. This CDR3 is 15 amino acids long. Germline V gene sequence: CDR1 SEHNR, CDR2 FQNEAQ (reference sequence). Trimming at V came to 1 base and at J to 5 bases, leaving 7 bases not matched to a gene. The CDR3 DNA sequence: TGTGCCAGCAGCTTAGTGACGGGAGGGCCGCACGAGCAGTACTTC. Translated: CASSLVTGGPHEQYF.

The rearrangement links TRBV4-1 to TRBJ2-2; 7 bases match TRBD1. Germline V gives CDR1 MGHRA, CDR2 YSYEKL. V shed 2 bases, J shed 1 base, and the junction held 4 bases outside the gene matches. This CDR3 is 16 amino acids long. The CDR3 DNA reads as TGCGCCAGCAGCCAACCGGGACAGAAGAACACCGGGGAGCTGTTTTTT. Translating gives CASSQPGQKNTGELFF.

V gene TRBV7-9 combines with J gene TRBJ2-3; TRBD2 matches at 11 bases. CDR3 length equals 15 residues. J was trimmed by 3 bases and V by 4 bases; bases with no gene match: 3. Germline CDR1 SEHNR, CDR2 FQNEAQ (reference sequence). In DNA, the CDR3 is TGTGCCAGCAGCTGGGGACTAGCGGATACAGATACGCAGTATTTT. It translates to CASSWGLADTDTQYF.

This chain links TRBV28 with TRBJ2-6, with TRBD2 matching 8 bases. This CDR3 comprises 17 residues. Germline trimming cut 5 bases from V and 0 bases from J; bases unmatched to any gene: 6. The germline CDR1 and CDR2 sequences are MDHEN and SYDVKM. The CDR3 loop reads CASSGGGRPSGANVLTF. The CDR3 nucleotides read TGTGCCAGCAGTGGCGGCGGGAGGCCCTCTGGGGCCAACGTCCTGACTTTC.

This chain joins TRBV2 and TRBJ2-2; D possibly corresponds to TRBD2 (6 bases). V dropped 2 bases and J dropped 4 bases, with 14 bases sitting between them. The CDR3 totals 16 residues. Germline CDR1 and CDR2: SNHLY and FYNNEI. The CDR3 here is CASSEMAGIVTGELFF. CDR3 nucleotide sequence: TGTGCCAGCAGTGAAATGGCGGGGATAGTCACCGGGGAGCTGTTTTTT. The whole variable domain, remainder taken from reference TRBV2 and TRBJ2-2, is EPEVTQTPSHQVTQMGQEVILRCVPISNHLYFYWYRQILGQKVEFLVSFYNNEISEKSEIFDDQFSVERPDGSNFTLKIRSTKLEDSAMYFCASSEMAGIVTGELFFGEGSRLTVL.

V gene TRBV28 combines with J gene TRBJ2-5; 12 nucleotides line up with TRBD2. In germline, CDR1 is MDHEN, CDR2 SYDVKM. V shed 6 bases, J shed 9 bases, and the junction held 14 bases outside the gene matches. The CDR3 has 16 residues. CDR3 DNA: TGTGCCAGCAGGAGAGGGACTAGCGGGCTGGCGGTGGCCCAGTACTTC. Protein product: CASRRGTSGLAVAQYF. Drawing the rest from reference TRBV28 and TRBJ2-5, the complete variable domain is DVKVTQSSRYLVKRTGEKVFLECVQDMDHENMFWYRQDPGLGLRLIYFSYDVKMKEKGDIPEGYSVSREKKERFSLILESASTNQTSMYLCASRRGTSGLAVAQYFGPGTRLLVL.

The rearrangement links TRBV7-3 to TRBJ2-3; D perhaps matches TRBD2 (6 bases). The CDR3 runs to 14 residues. Germline loops: CDR1 SGHTA, CDR2 FQGTGA. Trimming cost V 5 bases and J 4 bases, with 13 bases left between them. CDR3 nucleotide sequence: TGTGCCAGCAGCCCCAACCGGGACTCAGATACGCAGTATTTT. As protein: CASSPNRDSDTQYF.

This clone was observed once. J is TRBJ2-5 and V is TRBV11-3, with a tentative D call TRBD2 (6 bases). The ends were cut back, 5 bases at V and 5 bases at J, with 15 bases in the middle. Per germline, CDR1 SGHNT and CDR2 YENEEA. The length of the CDR3 is 14 residues. The CDR3 loop reads CASSRRGSRETQYF. For the CDR3, the DNA is TGTGCCAGCAGCCGCCGGGGGTCCAGGGAGACCCAGTACTTC. Combining the CDR3 with reference TRBV11-3 and TRBJ2-5 gives the whole variable domain EAGVVQSPRYKIIEKKQPVAFWCNPISGHNTLYWYLQNLGQGPELLIRYENEEAVDDSQLPKDRFSAERLKGVDSTLKIQPAELGDSAVYLCASSRRGSRETQYFGPGTRLLVL.

This clone came up once. The V and J genes are TRBV9 and TRBJ1-2; a weak D match, TRBD1 (6 bases). V lost 5 bases and J 2 bases, leaving 13 bases between the germline ends. This CDR3 has 14 residues. From germline, CDR1 is SGDLS and CDR2 YYNGEE. The CDR3 region has the DNA TGTGCCAGCAGTGTCGGGGGGGCGAACTATGGCTACACCTTC. Translated: CASSVGGANYGYTF.

The J gene is TRBJ2-7, the V gene TRBV13; the D is unclear. Germline V gene data show CDR1 as PRHDT and CDR2 as FYEKMQ (reference sequence). Trimming removed 0 bases at V and 5 bases at J, with 17 bases between. This CDR3 has 16 residues. The CDR3 region has the DNA TGTGCCAGCAGCTTAGGCCTGGGCCAGGTGGATAACGAGCAGTACTTC. It codes for CASSLGLGQVDNEQYF.

The chain couples TRBV2 to TRBJ1-1, with 9 bases identical to TRBD1. The trim removed 8 bases at V and 3 bases at J, leaving 4 bases unmatched. The CDR3 consists of 13 residues. Germline CDR1 reads SNHLY; CDR2 reads FYNNEI. The CDR3 reads CASGQGRDTEAFF. The CDR3 DNA reads TGTGCCAGCGGACAGGGGCGGGACACTGAAGCTTTCTTT.

The CDR3: CASSLDLGGDEQFF. The DNA of the CDR3 is TGTGCCAGCAGCTTAGATCTGGGGGGGGATGAGCAGTTCTTC. V and J are TRBV11-2 and TRBJ2-1, with TRBD2 matching 7 bases. This CDR3 comprises 14 residues. Germline V gives CDR1 SGHAT, CDR2 FQNNGV. The junction had 4 bases not matched to a gene; V was cut back by 0 bases and J by 8 bases.

The chain combines TRBV15 with TRBJ1-6; D call uncertain. Germline V gene lookup returns CDR1 LNHNV and CDR2 YYDKDF (reference sequence). The CDR3 has 15 amino acids. With 2 bases removed from V and 3 bases from J, the gap between germline ends came to 8 bases. CDR3 nucleotide sequence: TGTGCCACCAGCAGAACCGGAGACTATAATTCACCCCTCCACTTT. It yields the protein CATSRTGDYNSPLHF.

The rearrangement joins TRBV18 to TRBJ2-2; possible D gene TRBD2, 5 bases. V lost 1 base and J lost 4, with 10 bases in between. CDR3 length: 15 residues. Germline V CDR1 and CDR2: KGHSH, LQKENI. This chain's CDR3 is CASSPREGTTGELFF. CDR3 in DNA: TGTGCCAGCTCACCACGAGAGGGAACCACCGGGGAGCTGTTTTTT.

The chain employs TRBV12-2 and TRBJ2-2; the D segment call TRBD2 is taken from the table without a DNA check. TRBV12-2 is a recognized pseudogene. This CDR3 is built from 23 residues. The CDR3, as DNA: TGTGCAAGTCGCCGTGACAGGGGCGGAAATTGCGGACTAGCGGGAGAAAGAACCGGGGAGCTGTTTTTT. It is translated as CASRRDRGGNCGLAGERTGELFF.

The gene calls are TRBV6-5 and TRBJ1-1; TRBD1 aligns across 8 bases. The CDR3 runs to 14 residues. Germline V gene data show CDR1 as MNHEY and CDR2 as SVGAGI. J was trimmed by 5 bases and V by 8 bases; bases with no gene match: 10. Written as DNA, the CDR3 is TGTGCCAGCTCGGCAGGGGGCGCGGGGACTGAAGCTTTCTTT. Translating it yields CASSAGGAGTEAFF.